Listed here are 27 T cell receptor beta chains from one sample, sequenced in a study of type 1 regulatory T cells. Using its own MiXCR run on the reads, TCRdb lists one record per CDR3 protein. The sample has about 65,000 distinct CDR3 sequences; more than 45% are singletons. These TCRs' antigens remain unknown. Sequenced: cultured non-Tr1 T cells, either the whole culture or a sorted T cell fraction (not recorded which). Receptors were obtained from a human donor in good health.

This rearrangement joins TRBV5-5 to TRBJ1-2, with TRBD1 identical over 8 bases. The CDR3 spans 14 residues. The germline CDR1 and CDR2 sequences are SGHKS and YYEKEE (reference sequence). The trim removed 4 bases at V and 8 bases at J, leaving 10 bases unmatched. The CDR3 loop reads CASSASPGGGGYTF. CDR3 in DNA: TGTGCCAGCAGCGCCTCTCCAGGGGGCGGCGGCTACACCTTC.

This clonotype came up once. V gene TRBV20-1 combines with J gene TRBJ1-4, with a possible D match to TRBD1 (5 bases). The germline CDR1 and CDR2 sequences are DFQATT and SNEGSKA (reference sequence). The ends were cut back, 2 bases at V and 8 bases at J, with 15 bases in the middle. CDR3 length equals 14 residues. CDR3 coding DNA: TGCAGTGCTAGACCGCAGGGCCCAAAAGAAAAACTGTTTTTT. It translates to CSARPQGPKEKLFF.

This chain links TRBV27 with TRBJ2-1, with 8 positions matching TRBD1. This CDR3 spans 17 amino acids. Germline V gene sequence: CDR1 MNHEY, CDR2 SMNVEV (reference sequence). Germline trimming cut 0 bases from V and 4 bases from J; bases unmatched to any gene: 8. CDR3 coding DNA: TGTGCCAGCAGTTTATCGATTGACAGGGGATATTACAATGAGCAGTTCTTC. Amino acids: CASSLSIDRGYYNEQFF.

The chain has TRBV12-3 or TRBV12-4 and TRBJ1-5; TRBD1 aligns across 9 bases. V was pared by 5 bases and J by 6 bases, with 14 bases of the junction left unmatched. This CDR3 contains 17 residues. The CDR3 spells CASSGGTGLVWGQPQHF. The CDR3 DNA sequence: TGTGCCAGCAGTGGCGGGACAGGGCTTGTGTGGGGTCAGCCCCAGCATTTT.

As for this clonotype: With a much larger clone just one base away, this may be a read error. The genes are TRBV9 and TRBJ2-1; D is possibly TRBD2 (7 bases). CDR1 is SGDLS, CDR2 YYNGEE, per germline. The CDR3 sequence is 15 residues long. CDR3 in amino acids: CTSSVVGGGRTEQFF. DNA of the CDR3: TGTACCAGCAGCGTAGTGGGCGGGGGCAGGACTGAGCAGTTCTTC.

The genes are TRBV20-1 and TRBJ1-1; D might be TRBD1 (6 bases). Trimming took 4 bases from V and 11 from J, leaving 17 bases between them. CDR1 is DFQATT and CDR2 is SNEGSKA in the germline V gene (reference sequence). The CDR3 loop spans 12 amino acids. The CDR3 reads CSAKSNRDVAFF. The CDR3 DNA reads TGCAGTGCTAAGTCAAACAGGGATGTGGCTTTCTTT.

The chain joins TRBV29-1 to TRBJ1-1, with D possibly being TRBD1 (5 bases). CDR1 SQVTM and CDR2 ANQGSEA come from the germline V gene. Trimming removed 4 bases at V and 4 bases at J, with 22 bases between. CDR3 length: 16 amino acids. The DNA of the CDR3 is TGCAGCGTTGGGGGGTTCGGGGGGGTAGGTTCCACTGAAGCTTTCTTT. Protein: CSVGGFGGVGSTEAFF.

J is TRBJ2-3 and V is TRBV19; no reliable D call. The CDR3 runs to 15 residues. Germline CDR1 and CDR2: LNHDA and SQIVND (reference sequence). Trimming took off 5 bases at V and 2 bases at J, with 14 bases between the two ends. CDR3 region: CASSAAFSPTDTQYF. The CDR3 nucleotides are TGTGCCAGTAGTGCGGCCTTTTCCCCCACAGATACGCAGTATTTT.

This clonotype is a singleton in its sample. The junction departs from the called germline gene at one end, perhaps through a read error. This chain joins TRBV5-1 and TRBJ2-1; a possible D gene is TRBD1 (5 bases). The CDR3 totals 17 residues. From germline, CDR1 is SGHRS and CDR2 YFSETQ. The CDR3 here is CTSSSGDSWSSYNEQFF. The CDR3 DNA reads TGCACCAGCAGCTCCGGAGACAGTTGGAGCTCCTACAATGAGCAGTTCTTC.

CDR3 bases: TGTGCCAGCAGCTTTTTGGGCAGCGGGGGGGCACATGAGCAGTTCTTC. This gives the protein CASSFLGSGGAHEQFF. This chain uses TRBV7-2 with TRBJ2-1, with 10 bases lining up with TRBD2. The CDR3 loop spans 16 amino acids. From germline, CDR1 is SGHTA and CDR2 FQGNSA. The J segment lost 8 bases and the V segment lost 3 bases, leaving 10 bases of the junction unmatched.

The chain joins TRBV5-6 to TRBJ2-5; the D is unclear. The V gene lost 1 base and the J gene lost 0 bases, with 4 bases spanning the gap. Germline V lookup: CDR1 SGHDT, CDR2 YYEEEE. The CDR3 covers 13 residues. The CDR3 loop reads CASSLWHQETQYF. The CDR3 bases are TGTGCCAGCAGCTTGTGGCACCAAGAGACCCAGTACTTC.

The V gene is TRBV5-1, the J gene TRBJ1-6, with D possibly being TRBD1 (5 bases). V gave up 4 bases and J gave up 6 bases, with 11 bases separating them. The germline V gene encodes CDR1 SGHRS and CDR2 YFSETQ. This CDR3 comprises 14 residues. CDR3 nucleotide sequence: TGCGCCAGCAGCGTACGGGACGCTAATTCACCCCTCCACTTT. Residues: CASSVRDANSPLHF.

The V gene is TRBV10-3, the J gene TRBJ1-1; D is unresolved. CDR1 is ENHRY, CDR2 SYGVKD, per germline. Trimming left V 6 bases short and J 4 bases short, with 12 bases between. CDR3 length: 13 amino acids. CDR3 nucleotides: TGTGCCATCAGCCTGGCTGCGGGCACTGAAGCTTTCTTT. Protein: CAISLAAGTEAFF.

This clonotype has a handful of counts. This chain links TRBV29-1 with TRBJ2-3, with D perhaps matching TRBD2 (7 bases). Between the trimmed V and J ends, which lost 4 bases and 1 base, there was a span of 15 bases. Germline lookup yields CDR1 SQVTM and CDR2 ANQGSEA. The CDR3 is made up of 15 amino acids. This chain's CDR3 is CSVATGRVGTDTQYF. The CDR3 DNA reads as TGCAGCGTTGCCACAGGGAGGGTGGGCACAGATACGCAGTATTTT.

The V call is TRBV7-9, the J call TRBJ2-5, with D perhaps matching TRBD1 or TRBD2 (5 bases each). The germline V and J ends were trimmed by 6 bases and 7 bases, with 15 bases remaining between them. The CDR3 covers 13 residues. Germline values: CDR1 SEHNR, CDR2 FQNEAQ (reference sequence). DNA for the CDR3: TGTGCCAGCAGTATCTCCGGGACGGGGACCCAGTACTTC. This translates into CASSISGTGTQYF.

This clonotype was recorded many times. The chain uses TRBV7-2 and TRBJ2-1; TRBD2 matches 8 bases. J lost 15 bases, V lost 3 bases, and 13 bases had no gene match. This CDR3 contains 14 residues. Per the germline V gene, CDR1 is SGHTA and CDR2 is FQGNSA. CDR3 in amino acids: CASSFGGRGLELFF. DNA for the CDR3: TGTGCCAGCAGCTTTGGGGGCCGGGGACTAGAGTTGTTCTTC. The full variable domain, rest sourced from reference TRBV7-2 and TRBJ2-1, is GAGVSQSPSNKVTEKGKDVELRCDPISGHTALYWYRQSLGQGLEFLIYFQGNSAPDKSGLPSDRFSAERTGGSVSTLTIQRTQQEDSAVYLCASSFGGRGLELFFGPGTRLTVL.

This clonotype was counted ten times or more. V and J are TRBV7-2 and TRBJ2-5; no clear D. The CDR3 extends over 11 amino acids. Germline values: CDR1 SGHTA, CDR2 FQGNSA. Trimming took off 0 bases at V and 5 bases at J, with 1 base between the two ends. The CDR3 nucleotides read TGTGCCAGCAGCTTAGCGGAGACCCAGTACTTC. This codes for CASSLAETQYF.

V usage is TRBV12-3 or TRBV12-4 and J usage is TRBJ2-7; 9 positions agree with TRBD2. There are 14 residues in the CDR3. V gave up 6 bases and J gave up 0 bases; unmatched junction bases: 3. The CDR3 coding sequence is TGTGCCAGCAGCACTAGCGGGTACTCCTACGAGCAGTACTTC. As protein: CASSTSGYSYEQYF.

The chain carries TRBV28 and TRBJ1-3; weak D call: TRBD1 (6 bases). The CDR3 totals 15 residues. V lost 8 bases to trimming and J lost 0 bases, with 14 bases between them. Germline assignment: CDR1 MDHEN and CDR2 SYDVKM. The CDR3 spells CASRTGQFSGNTIYF. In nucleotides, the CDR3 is TGTGCCAGCCGAACGGGACAATTCTCTGGAAACACCATATATTTT.

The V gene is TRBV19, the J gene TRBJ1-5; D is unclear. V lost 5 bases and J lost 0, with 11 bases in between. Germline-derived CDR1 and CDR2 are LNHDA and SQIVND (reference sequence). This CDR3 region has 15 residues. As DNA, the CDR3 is TGTGCCAGTAGTCTGACGACCCTTAGCAATCAGCCCCAGCATTTT. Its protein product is CASSLTTLSNQPQHF.

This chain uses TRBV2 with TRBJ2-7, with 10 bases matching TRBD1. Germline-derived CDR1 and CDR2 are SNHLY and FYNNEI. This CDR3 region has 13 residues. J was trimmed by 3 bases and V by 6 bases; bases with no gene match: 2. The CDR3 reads CASRGQGFYEQYF. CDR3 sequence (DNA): TGTGCCAGCAGGGGACAGGGGTTCTACGAGCAGTACTTC.

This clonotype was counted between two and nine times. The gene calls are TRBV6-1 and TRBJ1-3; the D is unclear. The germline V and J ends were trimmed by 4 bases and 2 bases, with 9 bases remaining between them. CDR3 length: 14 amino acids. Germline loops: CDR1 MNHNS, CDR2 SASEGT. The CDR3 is CASSAYQTGNTIYF. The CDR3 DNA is TGTGCCAGCAGTGCCTACCAGACTGGAAACACCATATATTTT.

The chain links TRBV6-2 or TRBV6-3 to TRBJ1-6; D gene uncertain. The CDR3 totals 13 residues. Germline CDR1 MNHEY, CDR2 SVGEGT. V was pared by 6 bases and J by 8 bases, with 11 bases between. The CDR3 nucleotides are TGTGCCAGCAGCCCCGCACCTGATTCACCCCTCCACTTT. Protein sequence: CASSPAPDSPLHF.

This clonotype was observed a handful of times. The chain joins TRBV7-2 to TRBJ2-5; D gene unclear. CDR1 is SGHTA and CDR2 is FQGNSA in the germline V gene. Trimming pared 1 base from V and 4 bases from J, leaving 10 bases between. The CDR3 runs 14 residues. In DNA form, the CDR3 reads TGTGCCAGCAGCTTAGATCGGTCTGTAGAGACCCAGTACTTC. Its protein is CASSLDRSVETQYF.

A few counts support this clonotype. The CDR3: CSAGRWAETQYF. The CDR3 DNA sequence: TGCAGCGCAGGGCGGTGGGCAGAGACCCAGTACTTC. The chain combines TRBV29-1 with TRBJ2-5; possible D gene TRBD1, 5 bases. V was clipped by 7 bases and J by 4 bases, with 13 bases between them. The CDR3 extends over 12 amino acids. CDR1 is SQVTM and CDR2 is ANQGSEA in the germline V gene.

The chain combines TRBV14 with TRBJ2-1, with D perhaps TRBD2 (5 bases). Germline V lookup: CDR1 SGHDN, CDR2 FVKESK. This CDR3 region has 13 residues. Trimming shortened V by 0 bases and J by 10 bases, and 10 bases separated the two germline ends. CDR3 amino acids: CASSQDVTGEQFF. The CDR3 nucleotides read TGTGCCAGCAGCCAAGATGTAACGGGGGAGCAGTTCTTC.

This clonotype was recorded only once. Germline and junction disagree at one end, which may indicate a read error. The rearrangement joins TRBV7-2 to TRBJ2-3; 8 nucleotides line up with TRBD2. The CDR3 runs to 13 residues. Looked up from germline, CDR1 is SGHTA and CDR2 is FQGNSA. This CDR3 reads CAGSGGQTDTQYF. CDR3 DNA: TGTGCCGGCAGCGGGGGCCAAACCGATACGCAGTATTTT. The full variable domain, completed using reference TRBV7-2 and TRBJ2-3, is GAGVSQSPSNKVTEKGKDVELRCDPISGHTALYWYRQSLGQGLEFLIYFQGNSAPDKSGLPSDRFSAERTGGSVSTLTIQRTQQEDSAVYLCAGSGGQTDTQYFGPGTRLTVL.